This entry describes one T cell receptor beta chain. Its antigen remains unknown. This record comes from a study of cytomegalovirus exposure and HLA in healthy donors. Researchers ran the PCR with 60 Vbeta and 13 Jbeta primers. Repertoires were generated with immunoSEQ multiplex PCR, while TCRdb's copy carries only in-frame clones and drops some. The sample lists about 37,000 clones, about 80% occurring once. With 4 bases clipped from V and 5 bases from J, the junction kept 7 bases outside the gene matches. Germline V lookup: CDR1 SGDLS, CDR2 YYNGEE. CDR3 length: 14 residues. Regarding the study as a whole: A few CMV-associated chains proved CMV antigen-specific in vitro.

The chain couples TRBV9 to TRBJ1-1; 8 bases match TRBD1. The sample comprised PBMCs. This clonotype originated in a woman aged 18-29 years in good health and CMV-seropositive. The CDR3 bases are TGTGCCAGCAGCAACCACAGGGGGGGAACTGAAGCTTTCTTT. Translation: CASSNHRGGTEAFF.